A selection of T cell receptor beta chains follows, all from one sample in a study of neurological immune-mediated disorders. One entry per CDR3 protein, called by TCRdb with MiXCR from the 5' RACE reads. The table has some 15,000 distinct CDR3 sequences, less than 7.5% seen once. Source material: CD8+ T cells from blood. The receptor source for this set is a woman aged 40 to 49 in good health. The CDR3 runs from the conserved cysteine through the conserved F or W. D genes are given only for firm matches. Rows may omit the clone size; those that give it use once, few, many or a size class.

j_call d_call clone_size cdr3_length v_call cdr3_aa cdr3_nt
TRBJ2-5 TRBD1 many 16 TRBV11-1 CASSQWTGGGQETQYF TGTGCCAGCAGCCAATGGACAGGGGGCGGCCAAGAGACCCAGTACTTC
TRBJ2-7 TRBD1 few 16 TRBV10-3 CAISDAGTGSSDEQYF TGTGCCATCAGTGACGCCGGGACAGGGTCTTCCGACGAGCAGTACTTC
TRBJ2-7 TRBD2 many 15 TRBV13 CASSLEPSGSYEQYF TGTGCCAGCAGCTTAGAACCTAGCGGGAGTTACGAGCAGTACTTC
TRBJ1-2 NA medium-sized 16 TRBV14 CASSQDHQGANYGYTF TGTGCCAGCAGCCAAGATCATCAGGGAGCTAACTATGGCTACACCTTC
TRBJ2-7 NA NA 12 TRBV5-6 CVSSFRPYEQYF TGTGTTAGCAGCTTCCGCCCGTACGAGCAGTACTTC
TRBJ2-1 NA many 14 TRBV2 CASSPLGPLEVQFF TGTGCCAGCAGTCCACTCGGGCCCCTGGAAGTGCAGTTCTTC
TRBJ2-7 NA many 13 TRBV30 CAWIGDQSYEQYF TGTGCCTGGATCGGGGACCAGTCCTACGAGCAGTACTTC
TRBJ2-6 NA many 16 TRBV5-1 CASSSPERTGANVLTF TGCGCCAGCAGCTCGCCCGAAAGGACCGGGGCCAACGTCCTGACTTTC
TRBJ1-1 NA large 15 TRBV5-1 CASSLVATGNTEAFF TGCGCCAGCAGCTTGGTCGCTACAGGGAACACTGAAGCTTTCTTT
TRBJ1-3 NA many 19 TRBV7-9 CASSLRQGTSREPGNTIYF TGTGCCAGCAGCTTAAGGCAGGGAACCTCCCGCGAGCCTGGAAACACCATATATTTT
TRBJ2-7 TRBD1 many 13 TRBV28 CASLETGSYEQYF TGTGCCAGCCTAGAGACAGGGTCGTACGAGCAGTACTTC
TRBJ2-2 TRBD2 many 16 TRBV3-1 CASRSGTSGMVGELFF TGTGCCAGCAGATCCGGGACTAGCGGGATGGTAGGGGAGCTGTTTTTT
TRBJ2-5 TRBD2 many 18 TRBV12-3/TRBV12-4 CASSPGLAGAVSEETQYF TGTGCCAGCAGTCCGGGACTAGCGGGAGCCGTTTCCGAAGAGACCCAGTACTTC
TRBJ1-4 NA many 15 TRBV20-1 CSAAPPGGRVEKLFF TGCAGTGCTGCCCCTCCTGGAGGCCGTGTCGAAAAACTGTTTTTT
TRBJ2-7 NA few 13 TRBV20-1 CSARGGESYEQYF TGCAGTGCTAGAGGGGGGGAGTCCTACGAGCAGTACTTC
TRBJ2-7 NA many 12 TRBV20-1 CSASGNSYEQYF TGCAGTGCTAGCGGGAACTCCTACGAGCAGTACTTC
TRBJ2-5 NA large 15 TRBV27 CASSPSGGGGETQYF TGTGCCAGCAGTCCCAGTGGGGGAGGGGGAGAGACCCAGTACTTC
TRBJ2-7 NA many 13 TRBV9 CASSSLTTNEQYF TGTGCCAGCAGCTCATTGACAACGAACGAGCAGTACTTC
TRBJ2-1 NA many 14 TRBV6-9 CASSYRTHDSEQFF TGTGCCAGCAGTTATAGGACCCACGATTCTGAGCAGTTCTTC
TRBJ2-1 NA many 15 TRBV20-1 CSARDMGGSYNEQFF TGCAGTGCTAGAGATATGGGCGGCTCCTACAATGAGCAGTTCTTC
TRBJ2-7 NA many 13 TRBV28 CASRHPEAYEQYF TGTGCCAGCAGGCACCCCGAGGCCTACGAGCAGTACTTC
TRBJ2-7 TRBD2 many 15 TRBV3-1 CASSQLIAGDYEQYF TGTGCCAGCAGCCAGTTAATAGCGGGGGACTACGAGCAGTACTTC
TRBJ1-2 NA many 12 TRBV29-1 CSGVDGGYGYTF TGCAGCGGGGTGGACGGGGGCTATGGCTACACCTTC
TRBJ2-5 TRBD1 many 13 TRBV6-4 CASSARQGETQYF TGTGCCAGCAGTGCCCGACAGGGAGAGACCCAGTACTTC
TRBJ2-1 TRBD2 many 14 TRBV3-1 CASSQDLAGGGQFF TGTGCCAGCAGCCAAGATCTAGCGGGAGGAGGGCAGTTCTTC
TRBJ2-7 TRBD2 many 16 TRBV20-1 CSARDPGGAPSYEQYF TGCAGTGCTAGAGATCCGGGAGGGGCCCCCTCCTACGAGCAGTACTTC
TRBJ2-7 NA many 12 TRBV28 CASSTPPYEQYF TGTGCCAGCAGCACTCCACCCTACGAGCAGTACTTC
TRBJ2-7 NA many 12 TRBV28 CASSGTPSEQYF TGTGCCAGCAGCGGGACACCCAGCGAGCAGTACTTC
TRBJ2-3 NA many 13 TRBV5-1 CASTPPDTDTQYF TGCGCCAGCACCCCCCCCGACACAGATACGCAGTATTTT
TRBJ1-2 TRBD1 NA 14 TRBV3-1 CASSSGQGVYGYTF TGTGCCAGCAGCTCAGGACAGGGTGTCTATGGCTACACCTTC
TRBJ2-5 NA many 17 TRBV21-1 CASRGIQAGGEYETQYF TGTGCCAGCAGGGGGATTCAAGCGGGAGGAGAATACGAGACCCAGTACTTC
TRBJ2-7 TRBD1 many 16 TRBV29-1 CSVWTGFPRGLYEQYF TGCAGCGTGTGGACAGGATTCCCTAGGGGGCTCTACGAGCAGTACTTC
TRBJ2-2 TRBD2 many 15 TRBV6-1 CASSESPSGGGELFF TGTGCCAGCAGTGAATCCCCTAGCGGGGGCGGGGAGCTGTTTTTT
TRBJ2-7 NA many 12 TRBV28 CASSPETYEQYF TGTGCCAGCAGCCCAGAGACGTACGAGCAGTACTTC
TRBJ2-7 NA many 12 TRBV20-1 CSARGLSYEQYF TGCAGTGCCAGGGGACTTTCCTACGAGCAGTACTTC
TRBJ1-1 NA many 13 TRBV9 CASSVGENTEAFF TGTGCCAGCAGCGTAGGAGAGAACACTGAAGCTTTCTTT
TRBJ1-5 NA many 15 TRBV15 CATTPGGGGDQPQHF TGTGCCACCACTCCCGGGGGAGGGGGGGATCAGCCCCAGCATTTT
TRBJ2-1 TRBD2 many 14 TRBV20-1 CSAGLAGVANEQFF TGCAGTGCTGGCTTAGCGGGAGTGGCTAATGAGCAGTTCTTC
TRBJ1-2 TRBD1 medium-sized 14 TRBV9 CASSPHTGGDGYTF TGTGCCAGCAGCCCACATACAGGGGGGGATGGCTACACCTTC
TRBJ2-1 NA many 10 TRBV20-1 CSAGLNEQFF TGCAGTGCTGGACTAAATGAGCAGTTCTTC
TRBJ2-7 NA many 13 TRBV20-1 CSAEEDSTYEQYF TGCAGTGCCGAGGAGGACTCAACCTACGAGCAGTACTTC
TRBJ2-1 NA many 17 TRBV20-1 CSARDSREVYVENEQFF TGCAGTGCTAGAGATTCCCGAGAAGTCTATGTAGAGAATGAGCAGTTCTTC
TRBJ2-1 NA NA 12 TRBV7-9 CASSLWGDEQFF TGTGCCAGCAGCTTATGGGGCGATGAGCAGTTCTTC
TRBJ1-5 TRBD1 few 14 TRBV2 CASSPGQGGQPQHF TGTGCCAGCAGCCCGGGACAGGGAGGTCAGCCCCAGCATTTT
TRBJ1-4 NA many 15 TRBV9 CASSGEGSRAEKLFF TGTGCCAGCAGCGGAGAGGGGAGCAGGGCTGAAAAACTGTTTTTT
TRBJ1-5 NA many 14 TRBV24-1 CATSDLTSNQPQHF TGTGCCACCAGTGATTTGACGAGCAATCAGCCCCAGCATTTT
TRBJ2-5 NA many 13 TRBV5-1 CASSDGSQETQYF TGCGCCAGCAGCGACGGAAGCCAAGAGACCCAGTACTTC
TRBJ2-2 NA many 17 TRBV12-3/TRBV12-4 CASSRGRLPGNTGELFF TGTGCCAGCAGTCGGGGACGGCTGCCTGGGAACACCGGGGAGCTGTTTTTT
TRBJ2-3 TRBD2 many 12 TRBV7-6 CASSEWGTAGVF TGTGCCAGCAGCGAGTGGGGGACTGCGGGGGTTTTT
TRBJ2-7 NA many 14 TRBV27 CASSFGRTGYEQYF TGTGCCAGCAGTTTCGGCAGGACCGGCTACGAGCAGTACTTC
TRBJ1-1 NA many 13 TRBV7-8 CASSLAPGTEAFF TGTGCCAGCAGCTTAGCGCCGGGAACTGAAGCTTTCTTT
TRBJ2-7 NA many 15 TRBV20-1 CSARGEGQKTYEQYF TGCAGTGCTAGAGGGGAAGGACAGAAAACCTACGAGCAGTACTTC
TRBJ1-1 TRBD1 many 16 TRBV5-5 CASSLGQGAGGTEAFF TGTGCCAGCAGCTTGGGACAGGGGGCTGGGGGCACTGAAGCTTTCTTT